The TCR beta chain described here comes from a study of blood T cell repertoires in COVID-19. Authors' data handling: Using reference gene primer amplification, nucleated cell counts were estimated. TCRdb's table, derived via immunoSEQ multiplex PCR, lists solely in-frame clones and lacks some. V, J and clone size are those of that table, while D and trimming were read from the DNA. The table lists tens of thousands of clones, over 70% of them singletons, with 21% in the top ten. CDR1 and CDR2 from the germline V gene are MNHEY and SMNVEV (reference sequence). The CDR3 loop spans 13 amino acids. V was pared by 3 bases and J by 6 bases, with 11 bases between.

The sequencing sample was made of peripheral blood. This TCR derives from a man between 65 and 85 years old with acute or convalescent COVID-19. The chain employs TRBV27 and TRBJ1-2; D gene unclear. In DNA, the CDR3 is TGTGCCAGCAGTTTTTATTCTATGGATGGCTACACCTTC. Translation gives CASSFYSMDGYTF.